Sequencing of this T cell receptor beta chain was carried out in a study of Tregs in tolerant kidney transplant recipients. From germline, CDR1 is MNHNY and CDR2 SVGAGI (reference sequence). The CDR3 is 14 residues long. The ends lost 5 bases at V and 7 bases at J; junction bases unmatched: 7. The table came from immunoSEQ multiplex PCR; TCRdb's copy has only in-frame clones and leaves some out. The sample carries about 83,000 clones, 95% to 98% recorded once. This receptor was identified in a human donor who received a combined kidney and bone marrow transplant. The chain combines TRBV6-6 with TRBJ2-1, with 8 bases lining up with TRBD2. The sample consisted of CD4+ T cells from blood, taken before the transplant. CDR3 in DNA: TGTGCCAGCAGTCGTAGCGGGAATGGTAATGAGCAGTTCTTC. Translated, it gives CASSRSGNGNEQFF.